This T cell receptor beta chain was identified in a study of cytomegalovirus exposure and HLA in healthy donors. Across the whole study: An earlier analysis found 117 million unique TCR beta sequences from around 180 million T cells. Study-level findings and limits: A likely sequencing artifact accounted for one observed cluster of highly shared sequence variants. More clonal expansion characterized HLA-associated TCR beta chains than equally common others in a later analysis.

PCR was performed using 60 Vbeta and 13 Jbeta primers. Sequencing used immunoSEQ multiplex PCR; TCRdb keeps in-frame clones, though not all of them. The profile shows about 69,000 clones, 74% of them singletons. Germline V gene sequence: CDR1 GTSNPN, CDR2 SVGIG (reference sequence). The V gene lost 2 bases and the J gene lost 5 bases, with 12 bases spanning the gap. This CDR3 has 13 residues. Concerning this clone: Its antigen is undetermined.

The sample comprised PBMCs. The gene calls are TRBV30 and TRBJ1-1; unclear D gene. The TCR originated in a woman between 25 and 40 years old in good health and CMV-seropositive. CDR3 loop: CAWSLSLKTEAFF. CDR3 nucleotides: TGTGCCTGGAGTTTAAGCCTCAAGACTGAAGCTTTCTTT.